Listed below are T cell receptor beta chains from one sample, sequenced in a study of blood T cell repertoires in COVID-19. The protocol was immunoSEQ multiplex PCR, while the TCRdb copy is restricted to in-frame clones and leaves out a portion. The sample has about 210,000 clones; roughly 79% are singletons. Sequencing used PBMCs or T cells enriched from blood (not recorded which). The receptor source for this set is a woman aged 45-60 years with acute COVID-19. Both conserved end residues are part of each CDR3. The D gene is left open where the match is weak. Size values are once, few and many counts, or a class for expanded clones, and some rows have none.

d_gene: TRBD1
v_gene: TRBV2
j_gene: TRBJ2-5
abundance: NA
CDR3nt: TGTGCCAGCAGGGGGACAGGGGGAGAGACCCAGTACTTC
CDR3aa: CASRGTGGETQYF

d_gene: TRBD1
v_gene: TRBV2
j_gene: TRBJ1-6
abundance: NA
CDR3nt: TGTGCCACCGAATCCAACAGGGGCGACTATAATTCACCCCTCCACTTT
CDR3aa: CATESNRGDYNSPLHF

d_gene: TRBD2
v_gene: TRBV4-1
j_gene: TRBJ2-5
abundance: NA
CDR3nt: TGCGCCAGCAGCCGAGGGACTAGGCAGAATCAAGAGACCCAGTACTTC
CDR3aa: CASSRGTRQNQETQYF

d_gene: TRBD2
v_gene: TRBV29-1
j_gene: TRBJ2-2
abundance: NA
CDR3nt: TGCAGCGTTGGAACGGGGGGGAACACCGGGGAGCTGTTTTTT
CDR3aa: CSVGTGGNTGELFF

d_gene: NA
v_gene: TRBV7-2
j_gene: TRBJ2-5
abundance: NA
CDR3nt: TGTGCCAGCAGCTTAACTACTGGAGGGAGAAGGGAGACCCAGTACTTC
CDR3aa: CASSLTTGGRRETQYF

d_gene: NA
v_gene: TRBV5-6
j_gene: TRBJ1-3
abundance: few
CDR3nt: TGTGCCAGCAGCTTGGAAATCCAGGTAGCTGGAAACACCATATATTTT
CDR3aa: CASSLEIQVAGNTIYF

d_gene: TRBD2
v_gene: TRBV9
j_gene: TRBJ2-1
abundance: NA
CDR3nt: TGTGCCAGCAGCGTAGTAGGGTTAGCGGGAGGGCCGATGAATGAGCAGTTCTTC
CDR3aa: CASSVVGLAGGPMNEQFF

d_gene: TRBD1
v_gene: TRBV7-3
j_gene: TRBJ2-2
abundance: NA
CDR3nt: TGTGCCAGCAGCGACACAGGGGGTCGCACCGGGGAGCTGTTTTTT
CDR3aa: CASSDTGGRTGELFF

d_gene: TRBD1
v_gene: TRBV5-1
j_gene: TRBJ1-1
abundance: NA
CDR3nt: TGCGCCAGCAGCTCGGGACAGCCTGGAACTGAAGCTTTCTTT
CDR3aa: CASSSGQPGTEAFF

d_gene: NA
v_gene: TRBV14
j_gene: TRBJ1-2
abundance: NA
CDR3nt: TGTGCCAGCAGCCACTTGTCGTATGGCTACACCTTC
CDR3aa: CASSHLSYGYTF

d_gene: TRBD1
v_gene: TRBV3-1/TRBV3-2
j_gene: TRBJ1-5
abundance: few
CDR3nt: TGTGCCAGCAGTCTAGGACAGGGGATAAATCAGCCCCAGCATTTT
CDR3aa: CASSLGQGINQPQHF

d_gene: TRBD1
v_gene: TRBV20-1
j_gene: TRBJ1-2
abundance: NA
CDR3nt: TGCAGTGCTAGTTCCGGGACAGGGAGTGGCTACACCTTC
CDR3aa: CSASSGTGSGYTF

d_gene: NA
v_gene: TRBV10-3
j_gene: TRBJ1-1
abundance: medium-sized
CDR3nt: TGTGCCATCAGTGAGTCTTCCCCGCGACACGCTGAAGCTTTCTTT
CDR3aa: CAISESSPRHAEAFF

d_gene: NA
v_gene: TRBV10-2
j_gene: TRBJ2-7
abundance: NA
CDR3nt: TGCGCCAGCAGTGAGTCGACTCTTACCGGCCCATGCTTC
CDR3aa: CASSESTLTGPCF

d_gene: NA
v_gene: TRBV10-3
j_gene: TRBJ1-4
abundance: NA
CDR3nt: TGTGCCATCAGTGGAGGGGGTGACGAAAAACTGTTTTTT
CDR3aa: CAISGGGDEKLFF

d_gene: NA
v_gene: TRBV5-5
j_gene: TRBJ2-2
abundance: NA
CDR3nt: TGTGCCAGCAGCTTGGCCTTCCGGGACACCGGGGAGCTGTTTTTT
CDR3aa: CASSLAFRDTGELFF

d_gene: TRBD1
v_gene: TRBV19
j_gene: TRBJ1-1
abundance: NA
CDR3nt: TGTGCCAGTAGTTTGGACAGGGGACTTGAAGCTTTCTTT
CDR3aa: CASSLDRGLEAFF

d_gene: NA
v_gene: TRBV7-3
j_gene: TRBJ1-1
abundance: NA
CDR3nt: TGTGCCAGCAGCATCACACAGAACACTGAAGCTTTCTTT
CDR3aa: CASSITQNTEAFF

d_gene: NA
v_gene: TRBV11-3
j_gene: TRBJ1-4
abundance: once
CDR3nt: TGTGCCAGCAGCCTCGCGGGATCTAATGAAAAACTGTTTTTT
CDR3aa: CASSLAGSNEKLFF

d_gene: NA
v_gene: TRBV12-3/TRBV12-4
j_gene: TRBJ2-7
abundance: NA
CDR3nt: TGTGCCAGCAGTTTCCGGGACTCTTACGAGCAGTACTTC
CDR3aa: CASSFRDSYEQYF

d_gene: NA
v_gene: TRBV24-1
j_gene: TRBJ2-6
abundance: once
CDR3nt: TGTGCCACCAGTGATACAACCCCCCCCTCTGGGGCCAACGTCCTGACTTTC
CDR3aa: CATSDTTPPSGANVLTF

d_gene: TRBD2
v_gene: TRBV5-1
j_gene: TRBJ2-2
abundance: NA
CDR3nt: TGCGCCAGCAGCAATAGCGGGCCGAACACCGGGGAGCTGTTTTTT
CDR3aa: CASSNSGPNTGELFF

d_gene: TRBD1
v_gene: TRBV28
j_gene: TRBJ1-1
abundance: NA
CDR3nt: TGTGCCAGCAGTTTATTACAGGGGGCCACTGAAGCTTTCTTT
CDR3aa: CASSLLQGATEAFF

d_gene: TRBD2
v_gene: TRBV29-1
j_gene: TRBJ2-5
abundance: NA
CDR3nt: TGCAGCACAGACCGGCTAGCGGAAGAGACCCAGTACTTC
CDR3aa: CSTDRLAEETQYF

d_gene: TRBD1
v_gene: TRBV7-8
j_gene: TRBJ1-2
abundance: NA
CDR3nt: TGTGCCAGCAGCACCCGACAGGGGTCTAACTATGGCTACACCTTC
CDR3aa: CASSTRQGSNYGYTF